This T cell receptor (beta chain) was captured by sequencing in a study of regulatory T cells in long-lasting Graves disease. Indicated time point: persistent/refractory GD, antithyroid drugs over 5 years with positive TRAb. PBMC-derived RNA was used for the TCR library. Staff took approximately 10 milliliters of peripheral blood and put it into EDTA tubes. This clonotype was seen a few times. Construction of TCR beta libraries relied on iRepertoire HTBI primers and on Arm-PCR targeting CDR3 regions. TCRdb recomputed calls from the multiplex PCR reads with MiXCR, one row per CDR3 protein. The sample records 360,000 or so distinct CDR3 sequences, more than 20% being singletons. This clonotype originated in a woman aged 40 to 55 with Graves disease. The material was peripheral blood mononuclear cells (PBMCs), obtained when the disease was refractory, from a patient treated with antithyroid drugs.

The DNA of the CDR3 is TGCGCCAGCAGCTATACAGGCTCCTCTGGAAACACCATATATTTT. It translates to CASSYTGSSGNTIYF. The V gene is TRBV5-1, the J gene TRBJ1-3, with D possibly TRBD1 on 5 matching bases. Trimming pared 3 bases from V and 0 bases from J, leaving 10 bases between. The CDR3 has 15 residues. The germline CDR1 and CDR2 sequences are SGHRS and YFSETQ.